This T cell receptor (beta chain) emerged from a study of cytomegalovirus exposure and HLA in healthy donors. Study results and caveats: Later analysis demonstrated an association between a missense DCLRE1C variant and TCR beta V- and J-gene trimming. TCR beta sequences reportedly predicted most subjects' HLA-A and HLA-B alleles accurately.

Points on this clone: Antigen: not known.

PCR employed 60 Vbeta and 13 Jbeta primers. Clones were read by immunoSEQ multiplex PCR, and TCRdb kept only the in-frame ones, dropping some. This sample yields around 130,000 clones, of which just under 80% are seen a single time; 5% to 6% belongs to the top ten. Per germline, CDR1 SEHNR and CDR2 FQNEAQ (reference sequence). The V end lost 6 bases, the J end lost 3 bases, and 12 bases lay between the germline ends. This CDR3 region has 13 residues. The rearrangement uses TRBV7-9 and TRBJ2-7; D is possibly TRBD2 (5 bases). This clonotype was sampled from a man younger than 45 in good health and CMV-seronegative. Source material: PBMCs. CDR3 region: CASSSTGDYEQYF. In nucleotides, the CDR3 is TGTGCCAGCAGTTCCACCGGGGACTACGAGCAGTACTTC.